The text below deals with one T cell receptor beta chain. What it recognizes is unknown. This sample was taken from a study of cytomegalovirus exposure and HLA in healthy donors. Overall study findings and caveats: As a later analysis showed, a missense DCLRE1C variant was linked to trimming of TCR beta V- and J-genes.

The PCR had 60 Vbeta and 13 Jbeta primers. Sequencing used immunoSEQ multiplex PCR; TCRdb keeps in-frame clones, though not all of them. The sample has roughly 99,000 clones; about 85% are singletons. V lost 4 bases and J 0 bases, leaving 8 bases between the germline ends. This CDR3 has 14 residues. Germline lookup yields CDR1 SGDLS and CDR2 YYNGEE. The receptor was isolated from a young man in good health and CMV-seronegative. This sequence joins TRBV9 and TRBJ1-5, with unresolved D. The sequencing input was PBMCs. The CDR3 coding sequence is TGTGCCAGCAGCATGACACATAGCAATCAGCCCCAGCATTTT. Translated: CASSMTHSNQPQHF.